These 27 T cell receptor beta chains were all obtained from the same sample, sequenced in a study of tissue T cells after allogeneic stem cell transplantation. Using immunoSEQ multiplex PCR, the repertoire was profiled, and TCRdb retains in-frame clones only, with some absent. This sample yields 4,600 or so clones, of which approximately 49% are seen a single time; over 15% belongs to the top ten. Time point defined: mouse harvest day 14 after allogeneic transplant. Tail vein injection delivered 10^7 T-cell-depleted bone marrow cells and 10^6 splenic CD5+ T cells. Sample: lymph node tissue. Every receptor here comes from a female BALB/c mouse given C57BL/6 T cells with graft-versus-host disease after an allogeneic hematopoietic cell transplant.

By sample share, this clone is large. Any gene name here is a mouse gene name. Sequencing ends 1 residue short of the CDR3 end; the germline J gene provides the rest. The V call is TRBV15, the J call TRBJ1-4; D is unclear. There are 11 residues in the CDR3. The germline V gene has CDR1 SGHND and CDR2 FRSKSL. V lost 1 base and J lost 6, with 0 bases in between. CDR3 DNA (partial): TGTGCCAGCAGTTTAGACGAAAGATTATTT. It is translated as CASSLDERLF. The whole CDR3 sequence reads CASSLDERLFF.

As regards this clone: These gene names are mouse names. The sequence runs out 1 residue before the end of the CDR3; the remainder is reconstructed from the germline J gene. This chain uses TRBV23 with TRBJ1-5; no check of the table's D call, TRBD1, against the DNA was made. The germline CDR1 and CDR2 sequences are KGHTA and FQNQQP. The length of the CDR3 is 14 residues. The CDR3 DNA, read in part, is TGCTCCAGCAGTCCGGGACAGGGGAACCAGGCTCCGCTT. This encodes CSSSPGQGNQAPL. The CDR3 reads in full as CSSSPGQGNQAPLF.

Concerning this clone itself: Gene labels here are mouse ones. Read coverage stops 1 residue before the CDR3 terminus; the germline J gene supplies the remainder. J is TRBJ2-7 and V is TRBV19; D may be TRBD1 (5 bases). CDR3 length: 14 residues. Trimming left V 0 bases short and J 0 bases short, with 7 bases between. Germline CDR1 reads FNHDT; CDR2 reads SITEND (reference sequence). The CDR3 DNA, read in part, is TGTGCCAGCAGTATAGGCAGGGCCTCCTATGAACAGTAC. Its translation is CASSIGRASYEQY. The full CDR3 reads CASSIGRASYEQYF.

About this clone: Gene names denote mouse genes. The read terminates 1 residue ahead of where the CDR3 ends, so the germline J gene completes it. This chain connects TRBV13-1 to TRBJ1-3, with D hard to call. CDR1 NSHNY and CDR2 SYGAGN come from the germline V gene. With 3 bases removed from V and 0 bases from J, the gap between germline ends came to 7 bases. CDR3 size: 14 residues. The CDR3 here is CASSGHLSGNTLYF. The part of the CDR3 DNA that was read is TGTGCCAGCAGTGGACACCTTTCTGGAAATACGCTCTAT.

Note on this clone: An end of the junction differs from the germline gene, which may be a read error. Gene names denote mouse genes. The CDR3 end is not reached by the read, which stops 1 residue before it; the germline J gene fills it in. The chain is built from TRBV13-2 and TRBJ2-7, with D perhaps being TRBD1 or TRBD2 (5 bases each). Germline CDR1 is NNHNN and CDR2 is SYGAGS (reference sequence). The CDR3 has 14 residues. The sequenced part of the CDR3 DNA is TGTGCCAGCGCTGATGGGGCCGGCACCTATGAACAGTAC. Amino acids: CASADGAGTYEQY. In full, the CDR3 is CASADGAGTYEQYF.

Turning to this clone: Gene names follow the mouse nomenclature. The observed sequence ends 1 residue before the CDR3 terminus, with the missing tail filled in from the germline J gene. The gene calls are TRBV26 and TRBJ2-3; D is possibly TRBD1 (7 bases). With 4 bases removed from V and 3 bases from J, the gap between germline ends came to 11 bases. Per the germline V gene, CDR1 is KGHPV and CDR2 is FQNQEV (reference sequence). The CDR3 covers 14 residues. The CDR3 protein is CASSRAGGAETLYF. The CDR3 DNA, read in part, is TGTGCCAGCAGTCGGGCAGGGGGGGCAGAAACGCTGTAT.

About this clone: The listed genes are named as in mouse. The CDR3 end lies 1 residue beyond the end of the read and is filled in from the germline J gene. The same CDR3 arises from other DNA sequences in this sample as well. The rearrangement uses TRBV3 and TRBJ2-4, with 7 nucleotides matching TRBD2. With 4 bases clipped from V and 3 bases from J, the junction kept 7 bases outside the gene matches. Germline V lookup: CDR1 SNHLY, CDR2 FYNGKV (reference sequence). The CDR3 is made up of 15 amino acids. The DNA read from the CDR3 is TGTGCCAGCAGCTGGGCACTGGGGTCCCAAAACACCTTGTAC. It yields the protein CASSWALGSQNTLY. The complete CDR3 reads CASSWALGSQNTLYF. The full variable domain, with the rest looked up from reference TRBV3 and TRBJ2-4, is GPKVLQIPSHQIIDMGQMVTLNCDPVSNHLYFYWYKQILGQQMEFLVNFYNGKVMEKSKLFKDQFSVERPDGSYFTLKIQPTALEDSAVYFCASSWALGSQNTLYFGAGTRLSVL.

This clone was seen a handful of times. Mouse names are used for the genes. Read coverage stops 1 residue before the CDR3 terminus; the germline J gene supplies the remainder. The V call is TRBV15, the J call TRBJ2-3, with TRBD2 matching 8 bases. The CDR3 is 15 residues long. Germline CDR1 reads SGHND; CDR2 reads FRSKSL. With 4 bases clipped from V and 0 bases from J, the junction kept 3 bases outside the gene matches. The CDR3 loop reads CASSSGGTSAETLYF. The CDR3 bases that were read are TGTGCCAGCAGTTCTGGGGGGACTAGTGCAGAAACGCTGTAT. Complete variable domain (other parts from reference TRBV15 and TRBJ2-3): DAGVTQTPRHEVAEKGQTIILKCEPVSGHNDLFWYRQTKIQGLELLSYFRSKSLMEDGGAFKDRFKAEMLNSSFSTLKIQPTEPKDSAVYLCASSSGGTSAETLYFGSGTRLTVL.

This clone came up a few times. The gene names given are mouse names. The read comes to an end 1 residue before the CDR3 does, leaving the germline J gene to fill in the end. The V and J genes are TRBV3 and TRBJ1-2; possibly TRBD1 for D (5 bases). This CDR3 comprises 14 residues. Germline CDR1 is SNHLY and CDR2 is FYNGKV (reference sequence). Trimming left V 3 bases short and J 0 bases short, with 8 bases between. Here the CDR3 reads CASSFDSANSDYTF. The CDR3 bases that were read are TGTGCCAGCAGCTTTGACAGTGCAAACTCCGACTACACC.

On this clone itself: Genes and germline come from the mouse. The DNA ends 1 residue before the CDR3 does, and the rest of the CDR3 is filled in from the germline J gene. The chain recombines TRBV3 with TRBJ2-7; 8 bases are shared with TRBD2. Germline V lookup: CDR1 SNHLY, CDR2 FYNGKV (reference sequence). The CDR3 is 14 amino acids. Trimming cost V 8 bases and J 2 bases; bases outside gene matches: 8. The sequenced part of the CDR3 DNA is TGTGCCAGCGGTGATGGGGGGGGCACCTATGAACAGTAC. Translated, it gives CASGDGGGTYEQY. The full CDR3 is CASGDGGGTYEQYF.

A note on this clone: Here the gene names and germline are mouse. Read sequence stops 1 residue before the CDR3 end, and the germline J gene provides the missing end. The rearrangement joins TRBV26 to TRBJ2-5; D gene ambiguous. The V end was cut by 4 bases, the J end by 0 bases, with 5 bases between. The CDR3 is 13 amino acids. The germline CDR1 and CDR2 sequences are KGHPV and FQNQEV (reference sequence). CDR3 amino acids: CASSPFNQDTQYF. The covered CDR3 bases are TGTGCCAGCAGTCCTTTTAACCAAGACACCCAGTAC.

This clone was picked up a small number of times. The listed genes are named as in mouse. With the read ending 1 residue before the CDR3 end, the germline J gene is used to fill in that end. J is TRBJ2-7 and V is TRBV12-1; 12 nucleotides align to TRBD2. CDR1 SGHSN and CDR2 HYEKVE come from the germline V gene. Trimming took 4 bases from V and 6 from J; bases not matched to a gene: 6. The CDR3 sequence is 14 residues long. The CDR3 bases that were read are TGTGCCAGCTCCCCAGGGACTGGGGGGTTTGAACAGTAC. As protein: CASSPGTGGFEQY. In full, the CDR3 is CASSPGTGGFEQYF. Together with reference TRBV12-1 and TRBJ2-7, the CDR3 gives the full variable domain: DSGVVQSPRHIIKEKGGRSVLTCIPISGHSNVVWYQQTLGKELKFLIQHYEKVERDKGFLPSRFSVQQFDDYHSEMNMSALELEDSAMYFCASSPGTGGFEQYFGPGTRLTVL.

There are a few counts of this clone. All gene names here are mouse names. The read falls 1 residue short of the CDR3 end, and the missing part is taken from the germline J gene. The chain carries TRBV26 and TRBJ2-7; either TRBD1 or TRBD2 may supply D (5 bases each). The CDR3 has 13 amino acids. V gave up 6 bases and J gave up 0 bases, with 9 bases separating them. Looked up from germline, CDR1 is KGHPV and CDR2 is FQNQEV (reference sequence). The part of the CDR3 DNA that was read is TGTGCCAGCAGGCGGGACGACTCCTATGAACAGTAC. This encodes CASRRDDSYEQY. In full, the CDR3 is CASRRDDSYEQYF.

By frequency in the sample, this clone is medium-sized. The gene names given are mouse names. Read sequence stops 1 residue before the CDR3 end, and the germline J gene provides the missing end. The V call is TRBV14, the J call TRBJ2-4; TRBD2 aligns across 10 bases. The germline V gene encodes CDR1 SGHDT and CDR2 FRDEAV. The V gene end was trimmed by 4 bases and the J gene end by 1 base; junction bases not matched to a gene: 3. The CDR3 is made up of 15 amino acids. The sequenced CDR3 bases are TGTGCCAGCAGTCGACTGGGGGGAGGTCAAAACACCTTGTAC. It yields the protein CASSRLGGGQNTLY. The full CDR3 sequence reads CASSRLGGGQNTLYF.

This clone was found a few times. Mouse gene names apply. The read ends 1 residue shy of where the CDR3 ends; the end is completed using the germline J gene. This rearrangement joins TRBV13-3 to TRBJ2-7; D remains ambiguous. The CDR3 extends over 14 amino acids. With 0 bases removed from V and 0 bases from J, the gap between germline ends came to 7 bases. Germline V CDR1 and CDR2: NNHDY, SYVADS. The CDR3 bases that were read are TGTGCCAGCAGTGATGGGGAAAGCTCCTATGAACAGTAC. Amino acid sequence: CASSDGESSYEQY. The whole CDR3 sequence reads CASSDGESSYEQYF.

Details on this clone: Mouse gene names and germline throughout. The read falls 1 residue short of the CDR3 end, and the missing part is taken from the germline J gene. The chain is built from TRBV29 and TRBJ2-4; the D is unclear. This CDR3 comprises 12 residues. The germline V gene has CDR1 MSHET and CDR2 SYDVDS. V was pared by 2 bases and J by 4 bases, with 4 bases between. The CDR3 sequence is CASSLQENTLYF. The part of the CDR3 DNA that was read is TGTGCTAGCAGTTTACAGGAAAACACCTTGTAC.

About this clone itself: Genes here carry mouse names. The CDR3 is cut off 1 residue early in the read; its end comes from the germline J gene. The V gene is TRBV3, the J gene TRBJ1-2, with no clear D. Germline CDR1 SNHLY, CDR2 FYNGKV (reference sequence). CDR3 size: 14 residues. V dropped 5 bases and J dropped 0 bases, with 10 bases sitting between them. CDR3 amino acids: CASSLQIANSDYTF. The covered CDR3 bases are TGTGCCAGCAGCCTACAGATTGCAAACTCCGACTACACC.

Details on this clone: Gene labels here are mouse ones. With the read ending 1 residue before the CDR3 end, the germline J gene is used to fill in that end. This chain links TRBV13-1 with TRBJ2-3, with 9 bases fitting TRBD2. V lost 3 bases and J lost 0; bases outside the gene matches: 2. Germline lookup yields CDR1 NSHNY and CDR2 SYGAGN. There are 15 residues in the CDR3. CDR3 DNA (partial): TGTGCCAGCAGTGGACTGGGGGTTAGTGCAGAAACGCTGTAT. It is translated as CASSGLGVSAETLY. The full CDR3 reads CASSGLGVSAETLYF.

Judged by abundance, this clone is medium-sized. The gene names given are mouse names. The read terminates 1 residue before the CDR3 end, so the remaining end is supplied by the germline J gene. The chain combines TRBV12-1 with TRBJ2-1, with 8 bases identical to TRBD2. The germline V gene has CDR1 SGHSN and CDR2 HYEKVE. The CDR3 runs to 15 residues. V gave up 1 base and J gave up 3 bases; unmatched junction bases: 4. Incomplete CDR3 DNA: TGTGCCAGCTCTCTGGGGGGGACTGGCTATGCTGAGCAGTTC. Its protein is CASSLGGTGYAEQF. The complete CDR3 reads CASSLGGTGYAEQFF.

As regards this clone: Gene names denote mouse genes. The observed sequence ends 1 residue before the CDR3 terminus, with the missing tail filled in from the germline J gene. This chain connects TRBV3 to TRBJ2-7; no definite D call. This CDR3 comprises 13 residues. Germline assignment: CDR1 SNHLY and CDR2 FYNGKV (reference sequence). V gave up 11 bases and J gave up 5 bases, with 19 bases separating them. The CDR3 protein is CARTRARGDEQYF. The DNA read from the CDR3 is TGTGCCCGCACCCGGGCCCGGGGAGATGAACAGTAC.

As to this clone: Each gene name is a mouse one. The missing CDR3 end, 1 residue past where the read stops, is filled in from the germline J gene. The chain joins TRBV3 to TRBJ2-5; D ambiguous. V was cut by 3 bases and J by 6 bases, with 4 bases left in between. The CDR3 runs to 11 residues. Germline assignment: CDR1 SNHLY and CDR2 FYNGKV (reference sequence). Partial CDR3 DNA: TGTGCCAGCAGCTTCGCGGACACCCAGTAC. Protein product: CASSFADTQY. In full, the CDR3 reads CASSFADTQYF.

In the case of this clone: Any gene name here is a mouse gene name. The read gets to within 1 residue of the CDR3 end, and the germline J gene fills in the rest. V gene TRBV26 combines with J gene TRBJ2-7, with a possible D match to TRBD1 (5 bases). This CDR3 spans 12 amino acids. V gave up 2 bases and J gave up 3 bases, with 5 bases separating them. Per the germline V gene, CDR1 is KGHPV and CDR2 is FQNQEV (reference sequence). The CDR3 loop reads CASSLDSYEQYF. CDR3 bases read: TGTGCCAGCAGTCTGGACAGCTATGAACAGTAC.

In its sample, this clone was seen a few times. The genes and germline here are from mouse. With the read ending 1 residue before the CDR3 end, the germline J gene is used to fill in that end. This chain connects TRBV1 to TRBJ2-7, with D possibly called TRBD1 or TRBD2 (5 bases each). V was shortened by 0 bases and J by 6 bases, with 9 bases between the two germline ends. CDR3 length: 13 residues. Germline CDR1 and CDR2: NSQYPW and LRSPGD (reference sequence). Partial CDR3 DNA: TGCACCTGCAGTGCAGATAACGGGGCTGAACAGTAC. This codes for CTCSADNGAEQY. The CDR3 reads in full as CTCSADNGAEQYF. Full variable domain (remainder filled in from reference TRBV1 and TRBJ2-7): VTLLEQNPRWRLVPRGQAVNLRCILKNSQYPWMSWYQQDLQKQLQWLFTLRSPGDKEVKSLPGADYLATRVTDTELRLQVANMSQGRTLYCTCSADNGAEQYFGPGTRLTVL.

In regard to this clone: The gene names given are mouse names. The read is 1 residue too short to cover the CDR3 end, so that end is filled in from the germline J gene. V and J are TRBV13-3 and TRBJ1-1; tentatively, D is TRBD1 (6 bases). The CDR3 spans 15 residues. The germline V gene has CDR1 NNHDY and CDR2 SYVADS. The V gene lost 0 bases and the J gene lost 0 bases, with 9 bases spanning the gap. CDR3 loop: CASSDGGAANTEVFF. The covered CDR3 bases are TGTGCCAGCAGTGATGGGGGGGCTGCAAACACAGAAGTCTTC.

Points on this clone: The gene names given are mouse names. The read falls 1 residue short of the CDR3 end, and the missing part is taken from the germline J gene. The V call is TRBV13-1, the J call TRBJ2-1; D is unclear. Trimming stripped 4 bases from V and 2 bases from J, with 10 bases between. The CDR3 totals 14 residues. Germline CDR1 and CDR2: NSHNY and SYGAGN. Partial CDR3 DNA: TGTGCCAGCAGTAGAAGGGCAGACTATGCTGAGCAGTTC. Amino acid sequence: CASSRRADYAEQF. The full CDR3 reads CASSRRADYAEQFF.

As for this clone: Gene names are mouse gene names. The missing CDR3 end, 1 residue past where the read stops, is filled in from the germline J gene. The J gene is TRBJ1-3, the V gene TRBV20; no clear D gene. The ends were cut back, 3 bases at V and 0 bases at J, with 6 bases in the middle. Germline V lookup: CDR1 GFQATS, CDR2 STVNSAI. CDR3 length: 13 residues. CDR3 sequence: CGAREGSGNTLYF. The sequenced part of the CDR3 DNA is TGTGGTGCTAGAGAGGGTTCTGGAAATACGCTCTAT.

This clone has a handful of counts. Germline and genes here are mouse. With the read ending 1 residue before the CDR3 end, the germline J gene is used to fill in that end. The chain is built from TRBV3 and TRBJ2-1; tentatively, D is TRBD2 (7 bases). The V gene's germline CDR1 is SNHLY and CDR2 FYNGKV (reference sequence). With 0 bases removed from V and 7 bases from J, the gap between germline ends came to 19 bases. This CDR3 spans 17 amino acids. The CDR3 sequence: CASSLAPWGRGWAEQFF. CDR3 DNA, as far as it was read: TGTGCCAGCAGCTTAGCGCCCTGGGGGCGCGGATGGGCTGAGCAGTTC.